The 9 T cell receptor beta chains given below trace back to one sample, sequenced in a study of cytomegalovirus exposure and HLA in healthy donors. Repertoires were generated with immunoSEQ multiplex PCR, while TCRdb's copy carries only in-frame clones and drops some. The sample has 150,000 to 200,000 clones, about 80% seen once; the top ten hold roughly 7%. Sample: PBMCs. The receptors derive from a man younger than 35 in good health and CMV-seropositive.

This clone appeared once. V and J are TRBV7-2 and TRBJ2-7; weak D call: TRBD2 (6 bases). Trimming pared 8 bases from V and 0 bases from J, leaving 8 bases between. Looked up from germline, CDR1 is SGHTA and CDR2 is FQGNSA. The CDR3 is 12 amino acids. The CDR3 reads CASGDFSYEQYF. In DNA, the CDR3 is TGTGCCAGCGGGGACTTCTCCTACGAGCAGTACTTC.

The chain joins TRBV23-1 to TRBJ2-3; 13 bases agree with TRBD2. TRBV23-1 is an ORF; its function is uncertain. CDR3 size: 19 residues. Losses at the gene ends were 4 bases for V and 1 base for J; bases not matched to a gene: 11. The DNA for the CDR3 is TGCGCCAGCAGTCGCCCACGGACTAGCGGGAGAGATTGCACAGATACGCAGTATTTT. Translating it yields CASSRPRTSGRDCTDTQYF.

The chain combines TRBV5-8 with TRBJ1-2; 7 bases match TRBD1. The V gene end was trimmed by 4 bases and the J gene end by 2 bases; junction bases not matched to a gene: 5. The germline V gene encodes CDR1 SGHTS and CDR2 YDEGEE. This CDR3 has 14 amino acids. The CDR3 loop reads CASSRQTGNYGYTF. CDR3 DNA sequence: TGTGCCAGCAGCCGACAGACAGGGAACTATGGCTACACCTTC.

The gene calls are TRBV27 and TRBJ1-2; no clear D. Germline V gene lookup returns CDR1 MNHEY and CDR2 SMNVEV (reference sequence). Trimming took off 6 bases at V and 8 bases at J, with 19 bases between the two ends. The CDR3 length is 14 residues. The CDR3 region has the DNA TGTGCCAGCAGCTGGAGGCCACAGTTCGAGGGCTACACCTTC. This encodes CASSWRPQFEGYTF.

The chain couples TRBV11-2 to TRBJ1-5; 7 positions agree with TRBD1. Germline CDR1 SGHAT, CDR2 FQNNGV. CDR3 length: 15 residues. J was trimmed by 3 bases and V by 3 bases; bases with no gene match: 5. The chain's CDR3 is CASSFLTGPNQPQHF. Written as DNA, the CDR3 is TGTGCCAGCAGCTTTTTGACAGGGCCCAATCAGCCCCAGCATTTT.

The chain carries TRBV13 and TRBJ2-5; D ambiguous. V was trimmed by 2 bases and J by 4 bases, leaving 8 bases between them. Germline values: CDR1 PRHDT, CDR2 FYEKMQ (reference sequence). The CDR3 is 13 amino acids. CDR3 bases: TGTGCCAGCAGCTTACAGTTCCCAGAGACCCAGTACTTC. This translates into CASSLQFPETQYF.

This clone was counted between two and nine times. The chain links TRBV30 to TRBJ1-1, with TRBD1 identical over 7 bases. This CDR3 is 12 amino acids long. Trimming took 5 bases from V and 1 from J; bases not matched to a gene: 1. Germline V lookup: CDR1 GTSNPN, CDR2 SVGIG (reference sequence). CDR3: CAWGTANTEAFF. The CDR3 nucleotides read TGTGCCTGGGGGACAGCGAACACTGAAGCTTTCTTT.

The CDR3 loop reads CASSFSQGTGQAFF. CDR3 nucleotide sequence: TGTGCCAGCAGCTTTTCCCAGGGGACAGGCCAAGCTTTCTTT. J is TRBJ1-1 and V is TRBV9; 8 bases agree with TRBD1. Germline loops: CDR1 SGDLS, CDR2 YYNGEE. The CDR3 runs to 14 residues. V gave up 4 bases and J gave up 9 bases; unmatched junction bases: 11.

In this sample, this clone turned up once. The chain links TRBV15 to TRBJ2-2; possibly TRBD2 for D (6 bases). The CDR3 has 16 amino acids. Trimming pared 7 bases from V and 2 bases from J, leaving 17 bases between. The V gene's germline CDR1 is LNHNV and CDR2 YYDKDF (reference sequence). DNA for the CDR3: TGTGCCACCACCACACGCGGGGTGCAAAACACCGGGGAGCTGTTTTTT. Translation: CATTTRGVQNTGELFF.